This T cell receptor beta chain was recovered during a study of blood T cell repertoires in COVID-19. The wider study: The samples span acute and convalescent COVID-19 from the United States, Italy and Spain. The analysed material was cDNA or gDNA that came from T cells, B-cell-depleted T cells, or PBMCs.

Methods used by the authors: Scientists estimated how many nucleated cells there were by amplifying reference gene primers. Produced via immunoSEQ multiplex PCR; TCRdb's table is partial and in-frame only. The D gene and trimming were derived from the DNA, and the V and J assignments and clone size from that table. This table holds approximately 270,000 clones, approximately 89% found once. The Seattle patients joined while their infection was active and were tracked longitudinally afterward. The TCR originated in a woman between 25 and 40 years old with COVID-19, enrolled during active disease. Sequenced material: peripheral blood.

In nucleotides, the CDR3 is TGCAGTGCTAGTGGGGGCCCGGGTAGGGGAATCAATGAGCAGTTCTTC. This encodes CSASGGPGRGINEQFF. V is TRBV20-1 and J is TRBJ2-1; D is perhaps TRBD1 (6 bases). There are 16 residues in the CDR3. V shed 3 bases and J shed 6 bases, with 21 bases lying between them. The germline CDR1 and CDR2 sequences are DFQATT and SNEGSKA (reference sequence).